This passage covers 8 T cell receptor beta chains from one sample sequenced in a study of blood T cell repertoires in COVID-19. Profiling relied on immunoSEQ multiplex PCR, and the TCRdb table lists in-frame clones only, not all of them. The sample has a few hundred thousand clones, more than 85% seen once. Input material: PBMCs or T cells enriched from blood (not recorded which). The receptor set was obtained from a woman in her thirties who had recovered from COVID-19.

In its sample, this clone was seen once. The genes are TRBV27 and TRBJ2-6, with 8 bases matching TRBD1. The trim removed 4 bases at V and 0 bases at J, leaving 11 bases unmatched. The CDR3 runs 19 residues. CDR1 is MNHEY and CDR2 is SMNVEV in the germline V gene (reference sequence). This chain's CDR3 is CASSCLTGESCSGANVLTF. The CDR3 nucleotides read TGTGCCAGCAGTTGCCTGACAGGGGAAAGCTGCTCTGGGGCCAACGTCCTGACTTTC.

The chain has TRBV15 and TRBJ2-6, with D perhaps TRBD1 (6 bases). Germline CDR1 reads LNHNV; CDR2 reads YYDKDF (reference sequence). This CDR3 is 17 amino acids long. The V and J ends lost 5 bases and 0 bases respectively, with 14 bases between them. The CDR3 protein is CATSDRTAPSGANVLTF. In DNA, the CDR3 is TGTGCCACCAGCGATCGGACAGCCCCCTCTGGGGCCAACGTCCTGACTTTC.

This clone appeared once. This chain links TRBV7-6 with TRBJ1-6; unclear D gene. The germline V gene encodes CDR1 SGHVS and CDR2 FNYEAQ. V was trimmed by 6 bases and J by 9 bases, leaving 9 bases between them. The CDR3 consists of 12 residues. In DNA form, the CDR3 reads TGTGCCAGCAGTTCCCGGTCTTCACCCCTCCACTTT. It is translated as CASSSRSSPLHF.

The chain employs TRBV4-3 and TRBJ2-3, with 10 bases that match TRBD2. This CDR3 has 16 amino acids. Germline V lookup: CDR1 LGHNA, CDR2 YSLEER. J gave up 2 bases and V 1 base, and 3 bases lay outside the gene matches. The CDR3 loop is CASSQAAGGLTDTQYF. In DNA form, the CDR3 reads TGCGCCAGCAGCCAAGCAGCGGGGGGGCTCACAGATACGCAGTATTTT.

The V gene is TRBV19, the J gene TRBJ2-7; TRBD2 aligns across 7 bases. The V gene's germline CDR1 is LNHDA and CDR2 SQIVND (reference sequence). This CDR3 region has 14 residues. The V and J ends lost 4 bases and 7 bases, in that order; junction bases with no gene match: 10. CDR3 amino acids: CASSKGPPGREQYF. For the CDR3, the DNA is TGTGCCAGTAGTAAAGGACCACCCGGGAGGGAGCAGTACTTC.

The chain links TRBV7-9 to TRBJ1-2; unclear D gene. The germline V and J ends were trimmed by 2 bases and 6 bases, with 16 bases remaining between them. Per the germline V gene, CDR1 is SEHNR and CDR2 is FQNEAQ (reference sequence). The CDR3 is 15 residues long. Here the CDR3 reads CASSLTSGGWDGYTF. In DNA, the CDR3 is TGTGCCAGCAGCTTAACGTCGGGAGGATGGGATGGCTACACCTTC.

The V gene is TRBV28, the J gene TRBJ1-3; 9 positions agree with TRBD1. With 6 bases clipped from V and 2 bases from J, the junction kept 5 bases outside the gene matches. Per germline, CDR1 MDHEN and CDR2 SYDVKM. This CDR3 has 15 amino acids. The CDR3 protein is CASRTQGATGNTIYF. DNA of the CDR3: TGTGCCAGCAGGACACAGGGGGCAACTGGAAACACCATATATTTT.

This chain links TRBV3-1 (or the pseudogene TRBV3-2) with TRBJ1-5; TRBD1 matches at 7 bases. CDR1 is LGHDT, CDR2 YNNKEL, per germline (reference sequence). This CDR3 contains 14 residues. After removal of 2 bases from V and 4 bases from J, the junction contained 2 bases not matched to a gene. CDR3 bases: TGTGCCAGCAGCCAATCGACAGGGAATCAGCCCCAGCATTTT. It specifies CASSQSTGNQPQHF.